This T cell receptor beta chain was documented in a study of shared clonotypes between healthy human individuals. Study as a whole: A couple of women and a few men aged 18 to 49 served as donors.

Notes on the study in general: Since donors were few, the genetic and exposure-history diversity represented was limited. The study generally estimated greater richness for naive than memory subsets.

Details on this clone: What it recognizes is unknown.

Naive CD8 populations comprised CD45RO-negative cells positively selected for CCR7, excluding terminally differentiated effector memory CD45RA+ cells. The germline V gene encodes CDR1 SGHAT and CDR2 FQDESV (reference sequence). The CDR3 sequence is 15 residues long. The V gene lost 5 bases and the J gene lost 10 bases, with 18 bases spanning the gap. Data came from immunoSEQ multiplex PCR; TCRdb stores just in-frame clones and leaves some out. The data show roughly 1,800,000 clones, with less than 95% seen just once and more than 0.95% held by the top ten. This receptor was taken from a man aged 18 to 30 in good health. Source material: naive CD8+ T cells sorted from blood. J is TRBJ1-6 and V is TRBV11-1; tentative D call: TRBD1 (5 bases). The CDR3 sequence: CASSSDYTGGSPLHF. CDR3 coding DNA: TGTGCCAGCAGCAGCGATTATACCGGGGGGTCACCCCTCCACTTT. The whole variable domain, remainder taken from reference TRBV11-1 and TRBJ1-6, is EAEVAQSPRYKITEKSQAVAFWCDPISGHATLYWYRQILGQGPELLVQFQDESVVDDSQLPKDRFSAERLKGVDSTLKIQPAELGDSAMYLCASSSDYTGGSPLHFGNGTRLTVT.